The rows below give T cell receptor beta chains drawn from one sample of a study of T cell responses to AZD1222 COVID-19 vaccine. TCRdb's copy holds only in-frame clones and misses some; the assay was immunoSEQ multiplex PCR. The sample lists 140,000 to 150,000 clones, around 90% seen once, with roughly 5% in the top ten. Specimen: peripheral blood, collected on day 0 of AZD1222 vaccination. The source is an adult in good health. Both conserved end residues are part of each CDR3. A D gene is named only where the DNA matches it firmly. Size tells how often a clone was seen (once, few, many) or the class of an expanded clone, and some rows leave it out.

CDR3 protein: CASSRQPFYEQYF; CDR3 DNA: TGTGCCAGCAGCCGACAGCCTTTCTACGAGCAGTACTTC; clone size: NA; D gene: NA; V gene: TRBV6-6; J gene: TRBJ2-7
CDR3 protein: CAISDGQPDTEAFF; CDR3 DNA: TGTGCCATCAGTGACGGACAGCCAGACACTGAAGCTTTCTTT; clone size: NA; D gene: NA; V gene: TRBV10-3; J gene: TRBJ1-1
CDR3 protein: CASSLLDSNYGYTF; CDR3 DNA: TGCGCCAGCAGCTTATTAGACAGTAACTATGGCTACACCTTC; clone size: once; D gene: NA; V gene: TRBV5-1; J gene: TRBJ1-2
CDR3 protein: CASSRNRGGPEAFF; CDR3 DNA: TGTGCCAGTAGTCGGAACAGGGGCGGCCCTGAAGCTTTCTTT; clone size: NA; D gene: TRBD1; V gene: TRBV19; J gene: TRBJ1-1
CDR3 protein: CASSYVAAEAFF; CDR3 DNA: TGTGCCAGCAGTTACGTGGCGGCGGAAGCTTTCTTT; clone size: NA; D gene: NA; V gene: TRBV12-3/TRBV12-4; J gene: TRBJ1-1
CDR3 protein: CASSQDASLKTYEQYF; CDR3 DNA: TGTGCCAGCAGCCAAGATGCCAGTCTGAAAACCTACGAGCAGTACTTC; clone size: few; D gene: NA; V gene: TRBV4-2; J gene: TRBJ2-7
CDR3 protein: CASSPGHSSGNTIYF; CDR3 DNA: TGTGCCAGCTCACCCGGACATTCCTCTGGAAACACCATATATTTT; clone size: NA; D gene: NA; V gene: TRBV18; J gene: TRBJ1-3
CDR3 protein: CASSALPGTGSDSPLHF; CDR3 DNA: TGTGCCAGCAGTGCACTACCTGGGACAGGGAGTGATTCACCCCTCCACTTT; clone size: NA; D gene: TRBD1; V gene: TRBV2; J gene: TRBJ1-6
CDR3 protein: CASSLRLQETQYF; CDR3 DNA: TGTGCCAGCAGCTTAAGGCTCCAAGAGACCCAGTACTTC; clone size: NA; D gene: NA; V gene: TRBV7-8; J gene: TRBJ2-5
CDR3 protein: CASSPGGSAAYYGYTF; CDR3 DNA: TGCGCCAGCAGCCCCGGTGGGTCGGCCGCCTACTATGGCTACACCTTC; clone size: NA; D gene: NA; V gene: TRBV5-1; J gene: TRBJ1-2
CDR3 protein: CASSAGTSGTSTDTQYF; CDR3 DNA: TGTGCCAGCAGCGCCGGGACTAGCGGGACTAGCACAGATACGCAGTATTTT; clone size: NA; D gene: TRBD2; V gene: TRBV4-2; J gene: TRBJ2-3
CDR3 protein: CASSLGQYNEQFF; CDR3 DNA: TGTGCCAGCAGCTTGGGGCAGTACAATGAGCAGTTCTTC; clone size: NA; D gene: NA; V gene: TRBV5-4; J gene: TRBJ2-1
CDR3 protein: CASSGGSGNTIYF; CDR3 DNA: TGTGCCAGCAGCGGGGGTTCTGGAAACACCATATATTTT; clone size: few; D gene: NA; V gene: TRBV11-3; J gene: TRBJ1-3
CDR3 protein: CASSSGHRNTEAFF; CDR3 DNA: TGTGCCAGCTCGTCGGGACACCGGAACACTGAAGCTTTCTTT; clone size: NA; D gene: NA; V gene: TRBV6-5; J gene: TRBJ1-1
CDR3 protein: CASSESTANTEAFF; CDR3 DNA: TGTGCCAGCAGTGAAAGCACAGCGAACACTGAAGCTTTCTTT; clone size: NA; D gene: NA; V gene: TRBV6-1; J gene: TRBJ1-1
CDR3 protein: CASSQDIDDGTSWETQYF; CDR3 DNA: TGCGCCAGCAGCCAAGATATCGACGACGGAACTTCGTGGGAGACCCAGTACTTC; clone size: NA; D gene: NA; V gene: TRBV4-1; J gene: TRBJ2-5
CDR3 protein: CASSPPDGTEAFF; CDR3 DNA: TGTGCCAGCAGCCCCCCGGATGGCACTGAAGCTTTCTTT; clone size: NA; D gene: NA; V gene: TRBV7-8; J gene: TRBJ1-1
CDR3 protein: CASSTWRGTEAFF; CDR3 DNA: TGCGCCAGCAGCACTTGGAGGGGCACTGAAGCTTTCTTT; clone size: NA; D gene: NA; V gene: TRBV5-1; J gene: TRBJ1-1
CDR3 protein: CASTRSQGANTGELFF; CDR3 DNA: TGTGCCAGCACCCGCAGCCAGGGAGCGAACACCGGGGAGCTGTTTTTT; clone size: NA; D gene: NA; V gene: TRBV14; J gene: TRBJ2-2
CDR3 protein: CASSSNPNRGLDEQYF; CDR3 DNA: TGTGCCAGCAGCTCGAATCCTAACAGGGGGCTCGACGAGCAGTACTTC; clone size: NA; D gene: TRBD1; V gene: TRBV7-6; J gene: TRBJ2-7
CDR3 protein: CASRAGDRNTEAFF; CDR3 DNA: TGTGCCAGCAGAGCAGGGGACAGGAACACTGAAGCTTTCTTT; clone size: NA; D gene: TRBD1; V gene: TRBV28; J gene: TRBJ1-1
CDR3 protein: CASSFPPVRGTEAFF; CDR3 DNA: TGTGCCAGCAGTTTCCCCCCCGTCCGCGGAACTGAAGCTTTCTTT; clone size: NA; D gene: NA; V gene: TRBV27; J gene: TRBJ1-1
CDR3 protein: CASSLEGFFYEQYF; CDR3 DNA: TGTGCCAGCAGCTTGGAAGGGTTTTTCTACGAGCAGTACTTC; clone size: NA; D gene: NA; V gene: TRBV5-6; J gene: TRBJ2-7
CDR3 protein: CASKGGQSFPTYEQYF; CDR3 DNA: TGTGCCAGCAAGGGGGGGCAATCCTTCCCTACCTACGAGCAGTACTTC; clone size: NA; D gene: NA; V gene: TRBV9; J gene: TRBJ2-7
CDR3 protein: CASSLDPGSYNEQFF; CDR3 DNA: TGTGCCAGCAGCTTGGACCCGGGCTCCTACAATGAGCAGTTCTTC; clone size: NA; D gene: NA; V gene: TRBV5-8; J gene: TRBJ2-1
CDR3 protein: CASSVEGFGANVLTF; CDR3 DNA: TGTGCCAGCAGCGTGGAGGGGTTTGGGGCCAACGTCCTGACTTTC; clone size: NA; D gene: NA; V gene: TRBV9; J gene: TRBJ2-6
CDR3 protein: CASSLGGRVNGANVLTF; CDR3 DNA: TGTGCCAGCAGCTTAGGGGGGAGGGTGAACGGGGCCAACGTCCTGACTTTC; clone size: once; D gene: TRBD2; V gene: TRBV13; J gene: TRBJ2-6
CDR3 protein: CASSLGQGGLYTF; CDR3 DNA: TGTGCCAGCAGCTTGGGGCAGGGCGGGCTCTACACCTTC; clone size: once; D gene: NA; V gene: TRBV7-9; J gene: TRBJ1-2
CDR3 protein: CASSLRVSRYNEQFF; CDR3 DNA: TGTGCCAGCAGCTTAAGGGTCAGCCGCTACAATGAGCAGTTCTTC; clone size: NA; D gene: NA; V gene: TRBV13; J gene: TRBJ2-1
CDR3 protein: CASSVQGANEKLFF; CDR3 DNA: TGTGCCAGCAGCGTTCAGGGGGCTAATGAAAAACTGTTTTTT; clone size: NA; D gene: TRBD1; V gene: TRBV9; J gene: TRBJ1-4
CDR3 protein: CASSLGGSGNQPQHF; CDR3 DNA: TGTGCCAGCAGTCTGGGAGGTAGCGGCAATCAGCCCCAGCATTTT; clone size: NA; D gene: NA; V gene: TRBV11-2; J gene: TRBJ1-5
CDR3 protein: CASIPPKGTYEQYF; CDR3 DNA: TGTGCCAGCATTCCACCTAAGGGGACCTACGAGCAGTACTTC; clone size: NA; D gene: NA; V gene: TRBV6-5; J gene: TRBJ2-7
CDR3 protein: CASSISGRKEFF; CDR3 DNA: TGTGCCAGTAGTATCAGCGGGAGGAAGGAGTTCTTC; clone size: NA; D gene: TRBD2; V gene: TRBV19; J gene: TRBJ2-1
CDR3 protein: CASSQGEVGEQFF; CDR3 DNA: TGTGCCAGCAGTCAAGGTGAGGTCGGTGAGCAGTTCTTC; clone size: NA; D gene: NA; V gene: TRBV12-3/TRBV12-4; J gene: TRBJ2-1
CDR3 protein: CARGLASSNEQFF; CDR3 DNA: TGTGCCAGGGGACTAGCGTCTTCCAATGAGCAGTTCTTC; clone size: NA; D gene: TRBD2; V gene: TRBV2; J gene: TRBJ2-1
CDR3 protein: CASRDGTGANEQFF; CDR3 DNA: TGTGCCAGCAGGGACGGGACAGGGGCCAATGAGCAGTTCTTC; clone size: NA; D gene: TRBD1; V gene: TRBV5-4; J gene: TRBJ2-1
CDR3 protein: CASSPLREGVSGANVLTF; CDR3 DNA: TGTGCCAGCAGTCCTCTCCGGGAGGGAGTCTCTGGGGCCAACGTCCTGACTTTC; clone size: NA; D gene: TRBD2; V gene: TRBV6-6; J gene: TRBJ2-6
CDR3 protein: CSVARGSYEQYF; CDR3 DNA: TGCAGCGTCGCGAGGGGCTCCTACGAGCAGTACTTC; clone size: NA; D gene: NA; V gene: TRBV29-1; J gene: TRBJ2-7